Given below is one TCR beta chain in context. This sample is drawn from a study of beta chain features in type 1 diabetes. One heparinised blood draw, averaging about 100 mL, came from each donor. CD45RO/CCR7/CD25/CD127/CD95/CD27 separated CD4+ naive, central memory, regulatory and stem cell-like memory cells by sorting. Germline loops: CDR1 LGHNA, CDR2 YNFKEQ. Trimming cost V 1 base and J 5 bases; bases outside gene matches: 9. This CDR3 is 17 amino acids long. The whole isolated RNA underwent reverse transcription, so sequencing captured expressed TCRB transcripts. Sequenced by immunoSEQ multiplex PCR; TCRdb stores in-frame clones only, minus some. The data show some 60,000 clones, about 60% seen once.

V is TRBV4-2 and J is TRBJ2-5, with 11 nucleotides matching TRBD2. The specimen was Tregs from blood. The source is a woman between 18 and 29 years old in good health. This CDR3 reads CASSQAVLAGDGETQYF. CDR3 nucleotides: TGTGCCAGCAGCCAAGCAGTACTAGCGGGAGATGGGGAGACCCAGTACTTC.